Below, 2 T cell receptor beta chains from the same sample are listed, as sequenced in a study of T cell responses to AZD1222 COVID-19 vaccine. TCRdb's table, derived via immunoSEQ multiplex PCR, lists solely in-frame clones and lacks some. The sample contains approximately 220,000 clones, just over 90% of which appear only once. This specimen consisted of peripheral blood, obtained on day 0 of MenACWY control vaccination. Source of these receptors: an adult in good health.

The chain has TRBV10-3 and TRBJ2-7, with D possibly matching TRBD2 (5 bases). The CDR3 is 15 residues long. Germline lookup yields CDR1 ENHRY and CDR2 SYGVKD. Trimming removed 3 bases at V and 1 base at J, with 13 bases between. The CDR3 region is CAISDPGMNSYEQYF. CDR3 coding DNA: TGTGCCATCAGTGATCCGGGGATGAATTCCTACGAGCAGTACTTC.

CDR3 sequence (DNA): TGTGCCTGGAGTTTGTCTGGGGGTTTTAGTAATTCACCCCTCCACTTT. Protein product: CAWSLSGGFSNSPLHF. The genes are TRBV30 and TRBJ1-6; D possibly corresponds to TRBD1 (5 bases). V was cut by 2 bases and J by 6 bases, with 17 bases left in between. Germline V gene data show CDR1 as GTSNPN and CDR2 as SVGIG (reference sequence). The CDR3 totals 16 residues. Together with reference TRBV30 and TRBJ1-6, the CDR3 gives the full variable domain: SQTIHQWPATLVQPVGSPLSLECTVEGTSNPNLYWYRQAAGRGLQLLFYSVGIGQISSEVPQNLSASRPQDRQFILSSKKLLLSDSGFYLCAWSLSGGFSNSPLHFGNGTRLTVT.